The present TCR beta chain was sequenced within a study of radiation and T cells in renal cell carcinoma. Study summary: Nephrectomy followed 15 Gy stereotactic body radiation by 4 weeks. Study-wide findings and caveats: Without pretreatment biopsies, baseline tumor clonotype presence was undetermined.

Note on this clone: As yet, its antigen is unknown.

The CDR3 length is 13 residues. Looked up from germline, CDR1 is MNHEY and CDR2 is SVGAGI. V was pared by 2 bases and J by 13 bases, with 15 bases between. The time point is: baseline pretreatment blood. Treatment given: 15 Gy SBRT to primary tumor, nephrectomy 4 weeks later. Produced via immunoSEQ multiplex PCR; TCRdb's table is partial and in-frame only. The table includes about 140,000 clones, less than 85% detected once. The sequencing here drew on blood, taken from a patient whose treatment included radiotherapy and nephrectomy. This clonotype originated in a woman between 45 and 65 years old with renal cell carcinoma. The chain is built from TRBV6-5 and TRBJ2-1, with D perhaps TRBD1 or TRBD2 (5 bases each). The CDR3 nucleotides read TGTGCCAGCAGTTACGGGGAAAGGGACCACCAGTTCTTC. Protein: CASSYGERDHQFF.